This TCR beta chain was observed in a study of identical twins. CDR1 and CDR2 (germline): SGHRS, YFSETQ. The length of the CDR3 is 14 residues. V dropped 0 bases and J dropped 2 bases, with 8 bases sitting between them. A single record per CDR3 protein comes from TCRdb applying MiXCR to the 5' RACE reads. The sample contains roughly 750,000 distinct CDR3 sequences, less than 25% of which appear only once. This clonotype was recorded many times. These data also featured in a second study, about T cells expressing NK-cell markers. According to that study: Underlying the TCR beta repertoires were sorted CD3+CD56+NKG2C+, CD3+CD56+NKG2C- and CD3+CD56-NKG2C+ T cells. Whether expanded NKG2C-expressing T cell clones recognize HCMV is unknown.

The sample comprised PBMCs. The clonotype comes from a woman aged 18 to 35 in good health. The chain carries TRBV5-1 and TRBJ2-5, with D perhaps matching TRBD1 or TRBD2 (5 bases each). The CDR3 reads CASSLEGRQETQYF. The DNA for the CDR3 is TGCGCCAGCAGCTTGGAGGGACGGCAAGAGACCCAGTACTTC.